Below are 27 T cell receptor beta chains sequenced from a single sample in a study of cytotoxic CD8 clonotypes in ibrutinib-treated CLL. Assay used: immunoSEQ multiplex PCR; TCRdb lists only in-frame clones, some missing. The repertoire holds over 30,000 clones, with 65% to 70% as singletons. The source material was PBMCs, sampled at disease progression, from a patient treated with ibrutinib. The receptors stem from a human donor with chronic lymphocytic leukemia.

Written as DNA, the CDR3 is TGTGCCAGCAGTAGTACCCAGGGACACAATGAGCAGTTCTTC. The encoded protein is CASSSTQGHNEQFF. The chain links TRBV5-4 to TRBJ2-1; D tentatively fits TRBD1 or TRBD2 (5 bases each). CDR3 length: 14 residues. CDR1 SGHNT and CDR2 YYREEE come from the germline V gene (reference sequence). V was pared by 5 bases and J by 5 bases, with 14 bases between.

V gene TRBV5-1 combines with J gene TRBJ1-2; TRBD1 matches 12 bases. The CDR3 is made up of 16 amino acids. The germline gives CDR1 SGHRS, CDR2 YFSETQ. Unmatched junction bases numbered 14, after V lost 6 bases and J lost 8 bases. The CDR3 here is CASTPGTGGAMLGYTF. Written as DNA, the CDR3 is TGCGCCAGCACCCCAGGGACAGGGGGCGCCATGTTGGGCTACACCTTC.

CDR3 residues: CASSSPWDRGTGYTF. CDR3 DNA: TGTGCCAGCAGTTCCCCTTGGGACAGGGGGACTGGCTACACCTTC. The V gene is TRBV6-5, the J gene TRBJ1-2, with 11 nucleotides matching TRBD1. This CDR3 spans 15 amino acids. CDR1 is MNHEY and CDR2 is SVGAGI in the germline V gene. J gave up 7 bases and V 4 bases, and 8 bases lay outside the gene matches.

The chain is built from TRBV19 and TRBJ2-7; D gene unclear. The CDR3 spans 13 residues. The V gene's germline CDR1 is LNHDA and CDR2 SQIVND (reference sequence). V lost 3 bases, J lost 6 bases, and 12 bases lay in between. For the CDR3, the DNA is TGTGCCAGTAGTATGGGCTTTCTGTCCGAGCAGTACTTC. Residues: CASSMGFLSEQYF.

The chain is built from TRBV14 and TRBJ2-7; 10 bases match TRBD1. The J segment lost 4 bases and the V segment lost 4 bases, leaving 10 bases of the junction unmatched. CDR1 and CDR2 from the germline V gene are SGHDN and FVKESK. The CDR3 extends over 16 amino acids. The CDR3 region has the DNA TGTGCCAGCAGCCGCAATTTGGACAGGGGGAGGTACGAGCAGTACTTC. This codes for CASSRNLDRGRYEQYF.

The chain combines TRBV19 with TRBJ2-7; 16 bases map to TRBD2. Trimming took 0 bases from V and 6 from J; bases not matched to a gene: 11. Germline V gene data show CDR1 as LNHDA and CDR2 as SQIVND (reference sequence). The CDR3 is 19 residues long. CDR3 nucleotide sequence: TGTGCCAGTAGTATAGACACACCGGGACTAGCGGGAGGGAGACCCGAGCAGTACTTC. It is translated as CASSIDTPGLAGGRPEQYF. Combining the CDR3 with reference TRBV19 and TRBJ2-7 gives the whole variable domain DGGITQSPKYLFRKEGQNVTLSCEQNLNHDAMYWYRQDPGQGLRLIYYSQIVNDFQKGDIAEGYSVSREKKESFPLTVTSAQKNPTAFYLCASSIDTPGLAGGRPEQYFGPGTRLTVT.

V is TRBV11-2 and J is TRBJ2-6, with D tentatively TRBD1 (5 bases). This CDR3 has 15 amino acids. V lost 4 bases and J 0 bases, leaving 7 bases between the germline ends. Germline V lookup: CDR1 SGHAT, CDR2 FQNNGV. The CDR3 DNA follows: TGTGCCAGCAGCTCCGACAGCTCTGGGGCCAACGTCCTGACTTTC. Its protein product is CASSSDSSGANVLTF.

In this sample, this clone turned up once. This chain links TRBV5-3 with TRBJ2-7; D is unresolved. TRBV5-3 is an ORF for which the function is uncertain. V shed 2 bases and J shed 0 bases, with 12 bases lying between them. This CDR3 region has 15 residues. The CDR3: CARSFHSRSSYEQYF. The CDR3 nucleotides read TGTGCCAGAAGCTTCCACTCTCGAAGCTCCTACGAGCAGTACTTC.

This clone was recorded a few times. The chain combines TRBV6-1 with TRBJ2-6; tentative D call: TRBD2 (5 bases). The V gene lost 4 bases and the J gene lost 2 bases, with 9 bases spanning the gap. The CDR3 extends over 15 amino acids. Germline V gene lookup returns CDR1 MNHNS and CDR2 SASEGT. In DNA form, the CDR3 reads TGTGCCAGCAGTGTGTGGGGAGCTGGGGCCAACGTCCTGACTTTC. The encoded protein is CASSVWGAGANVLTF.

The chain links TRBV7-8 to TRBJ2-7, with D perhaps matching TRBD1 or TRBD2 (5 bases each). The CDR3 covers 16 residues. V was shortened by 3 bases and J by 1 base, with 16 bases between the two germline ends. Germline CDR1 SGHVS, CDR2 FQNEAQ. The chain's CDR3 is CASSLGPGSLSYEQYF. CDR3 nucleotides: TGTGCCAGCAGCTTGGGACCGGGCTCTTTATCCTACGAGCAGTACTTC.

A word on this clone: The junction differs from germline at one of its ends, possibly a read error. This sequence joins TRBV5-5 and TRBJ1-1; D unclear. Germline CDR1 reads SGHKS; CDR2 reads YYEKEE (reference sequence). The CDR3 extends over 12 amino acids. CDR3 DNA: TGTGCTAGCACTAAAAGTCTCACTGAAGCTTTCTTT. It specifies CASTKSLTEAFF.

This clone has just a few counts. The chain couples TRBV19 to TRBJ1-2; D may be TRBD1 (6 bases). Germline-derived CDR1 and CDR2 are LNHDA and SQIVND (reference sequence). V was pared by 7 bases and J by 9 bases, with 18 bases between. CDR3 length equals 13 residues. The CDR3 region is CASTRTEGGSYTF. CDR3 bases: TGTGCCAGTACCCGAACGGAAGGGGGAAGCTACACCTTC.

The V and J genes are TRBV18 and TRBJ2-1; TRBD2 matches 10 bases. The CDR3 length is 16 residues. Trimming cost V 2 bases and J 1 base; bases outside gene matches: 2. The germline V gene has CDR1 KGHSH and CDR2 LQKENI. The CDR3 DNA is TGTGCCAGCTCACCAGCTAGCGGGAGTTCCTACAATGAGCAGTTCTTC. Encoded protein: CASSPASGSSYNEQFF.

This clone came up a few times. This chain uses TRBV7-9 with TRBJ2-1; TRBD2 matches at 14 bases. Germline V gene sequence: CDR1 SEHNR, CDR2 FQNEAQ (reference sequence). V trimming: 1 base; J trimming: 8 bases; junction bases outside the gene matches: 4. CDR3 length: 16 residues. Here the CDR3 DNA reads TGTGCCAGCAGCTTAGAGGGACTAGCGGGAGCCTATGAGCAGTTCTTC. Translated: CASSLEGLAGAYEQFF.

Worth noting for this clone: Other DNA sequences in the sample encode the same CDR3. The V gene is TRBV27, the J gene TRBJ1-1; D not resolved. Trimming cost V 2 bases and J 2 bases, with 9 bases left between them. Germline-derived CDR1 and CDR2 are MNHEY and SMNVEV (reference sequence). The CDR3 is 14 amino acids. Here the CDR3 DNA reads TGTGCCAGCAGTTTAGAAGGGCTTAACACTGAAGCTTTCTTT. Translating gives CASSLEGLNTEAFF.

This clone has a single count. The chain carries TRBV19 and TRBJ1-5, with TRBD1 matching 8 bases. Germline V lookup: CDR1 LNHDA, CDR2 SQIVND (reference sequence). V shed 8 bases and J 6 bases; nucleotides not matched to a gene: 6. The CDR3 consists of 13 residues. DNA of the CDR3: TGTGCCAGTTCGACAGGGGTCGGTCAGCCCCAGCATTTT. This codes for CASSTGVGQPQHF.

The chain combines TRBV4-1 with TRBJ2-2, with 8 bases lining up with TRBD2. Germline trimming cut 8 bases from V and 3 bases from J; bases unmatched to any gene: 8. Germline values: CDR1 MGHRA, CDR2 YSYEKL. The CDR3 runs 15 residues. CDR3 residues: CASRSGVFDTGELFF. CDR3 coding DNA: TGCGCCAGCCGTAGCGGGGTATTTGACACCGGGGAGCTGTTTTTT.

The J gene is TRBJ2-7, the V gene TRBV5-6; D might be TRBD2 (5 bases). V was clipped by 4 bases and J by 0 bases, with 17 bases between them. CDR3 length: 16 residues. Per the germline V gene, CDR1 is SGHDT and CDR2 is YYEEEE. The CDR3 DNA reads as TGTGCCAGCAGCCCGACCGGGAACGAATACTCCTACGAGCAGTACTTC. As protein: CASSPTGNEYSYEQYF.

CDR3 sequence (DNA): TGTGCCAGCAGTGAAAGATCTGGTACACAAGAGACCCAGTACTTC. Amino acid sequence: CASSERSGTQETQYF. The V gene is TRBV6-1, the J gene TRBJ2-5; D unclear. This CDR3 is built from 15 residues. V lost 2 bases, J lost 2 bases, and 12 bases lay in between. CDR1 MNHNS and CDR2 SASEGT come from the germline V gene.

This chain connects TRBV10-3 to TRBJ2-1, with 7 bases matching TRBD2. The CDR3 extends over 14 amino acids. Germline assignment: CDR1 ENHRY and CDR2 SYGVKD. Trimming at V came to 6 bases and at J to 0 bases, leaving 2 bases not matched to a gene. CDR3 bases: TGTGCCATCAGGGGCGGGGGCTCCTACAATGAGCAGTTCTTC. This encodes CAIRGGGSYNEQFF.

On this clone itself: It is likely a read error: a sequence one base away is far more abundant. Other DNA sequences in the sample encode the same CDR3. The chain employs TRBV19 and TRBJ1-1; D possibly corresponds to TRBD1 (6 bases). CDR1 and CDR2 from the germline V gene are LNHDA and SQIVND (reference sequence). The CDR3 runs to 13 residues. The CDR3 here is CASSIQGSTEAFF. In DNA, the CDR3 is TGTGCCAGCAGTATTCAGGGGAGCACTGAAGCTTTCTTT.

This clone showed up just once. The chain combines TRBV28 with TRBJ2-4; weak D call: TRBD2 (5 bases). Trimming stripped 5 bases from V and 15 bases from J, with 14 bases between. The V gene's germline CDR1 is MDHEN and CDR2 SYDVKM. The CDR3 has 11 amino acids. The DNA for the CDR3 is TGTGCCAGCAGTCTCGGGGTAACACGGTACTTC. It is translated as CASSLGVTRYF.

The chain links TRBV7-9 to TRBJ2-7; a weak D match, TRBD1 (6 bases). The CDR3 spans 12 residues. Trimming cost V 7 bases and J 3 bases, with 10 bases left between them. Germline V gives CDR1 SEHNR, CDR2 FQNEAQ (reference sequence). In DNA form, the CDR3 reads TGTGCCAGCAACCCGGACAGCTACGAGCAGTACTTC. It yields the protein CASNPDSYEQYF.

The rearrangement uses TRBV19 and TRBJ2-1; tentatively, D is TRBD1 (5 bases). Trimming left V 7 bases short and J 8 bases short, with 27 bases between. The CDR3 is 17 amino acids. From germline, CDR1 is LNHDA and CDR2 SQIVND (reference sequence). CDR3 bases: TGTGCCAGTACCCCCCGTTATTTCGGACAAGGAAGCGATGAGCAGTTCTTC. This sequence encodes CASTPRYFGQGSDEQFF.

The rearrangement joins TRBV4-2 to TRBJ2-3; 15 nucleotides align to TRBD2. CDR1 is LGHNA, CDR2 YNFKEQ, per germline. With 3 bases clipped from V and 6 bases from J, the junction kept 4 bases outside the gene matches. This CDR3 contains 16 residues. The DNA of the CDR3 is TGTGCCAGCAGCCAGGGGGGACTAGCGGGAGGTGATACGCAGTATTTT. As protein: CASSQGGLAGGDTQYF.

V usage is TRBV6-5 and J usage is TRBJ2-7; 9 bases match TRBD1. V lost 0 bases and J lost 3; bases outside the gene matches: 3. This CDR3 contains 15 residues. Germline CDR1 MNHEY, CDR2 SVGAGI. The DNA for the CDR3 is TGTGCCAGCAGTTACTCAGGGACAGGGAGCTACGAGCAGTACTTC. It specifies CASSYSGTGSYEQYF.

This clone is medium-sized (0.01 to 0.1%). V usage is TRBV14 and J usage is TRBJ2-7, with a weak D call TRBD2 (5 bases). Germline V gene data show CDR1 as SGHDN and CDR2 as FVKESK. V dropped 1 base and J dropped 3 bases, with 16 bases sitting between them. The CDR3 covers 16 residues. CDR3 in amino acids: CASSQAWGSAHYEQYF. CDR3 DNA sequence: TGTGCCAGCAGCCAAGCATGGGGTAGCGCCCACTACGAGCAGTACTTC.